These 8 T cell receptor beta chains share one sample of origin, sequenced in a study of T cell repertoires in aging, cancer and after chemotherapy. Multiplex touch-down PCR with TRB-A/B primers amplified rearranged V-D-J TRB sequences. One entry per CDR3 protein results from TCRdb running MiXCR on the multiplex PCR reads. The sample includes 9,000 to 13,000 distinct CDR3 sequences, less than 30% of them seen just once. Peripheral blood genomic DNA, not sorted cells or RNA, was the template. The specimen was blood. The receptors shown here come from a human donor in good health.

This clonotype has a handful of counts. The chain employs TRBV10-1 and TRBJ2-7; D gene uncertain. CDR3 size: 13 residues. Germline CDR1 reads WNHNN; CDR2 reads SYGVQD (reference sequence). The V and J ends lost 4 bases and 0 bases respectively, with 7 bases between them. The CDR3 is CASSATNSYEQYF. The CDR3 DNA reads as TGCGCCAGCAGTGCGACAAACTCCTACGAGCAGTACTTC.

This chain uses TRBV6-2 or TRBV6-3 with TRBJ1-2, with TRBD1 as a possible D gene (5 bases). Trimming left V 5 bases short and J 2 bases short, with 15 bases between. This CDR3 contains 15 residues. From germline, CDR1 is MNHEY and CDR2 SVGEGT. The CDR3 DNA reads TGTGCCAGCAGTGCCCAAGGGACGGGAAACTATGGCTACACCTTC. This encodes CASSAQGTGNYGYTF.

V usage is TRBV28 and J usage is TRBJ1-5; D not resolved. The CDR3 sequence is 14 residues long. Deletions cut 6 bases from V and 3 bases from J, with 12 bases between. Germline CDR1 MDHEN, CDR2 SYDVKM. The CDR3 nucleotides read TGTGCCAGCAGGCAGGTCTATAACAATCAGCCCCAGCATTTT. Protein product: CASRQVYNNQPQHF. Supplemented by reference TRBV28 and TRBJ1-5, the full variable domain reads DVKVTQSSRYLVKRTGEKVFLECVQDMDHENMFWYRQDPGLGLRLIYFSYDVKMKEKGDIPEGYSVSREKKERFSLILESASTNQTSMYLCASRQVYNNQPQHFGDGTRLSIL.

Of note for this clonotype: A read error may explain this, as a much larger clone is one base away. The V and J genes are TRBV19 and TRBJ2-7, with unresolved D. CDR3 length equals 13 residues. CDR1 and CDR2 from the germline V gene are LNHDA and SQIVND (reference sequence). DNA for the CDR3: TGTGCCAGCAAACGTGAGTCGCGGAACGAGCGGTACTTC. This translates into CASKRESRNERYF.

This clonotype was seen only a few times. The chain recombines TRBV5-1 with TRBJ2-7; 7 bases agree with TRBD1. Germline V lookup: CDR1 SGHRS, CDR2 YFSETQ. This CDR3 comprises 14 residues. V was clipped by 2 bases and J by 4 bases; unmatched bases: 6. CDR3 sequence reads: CASSLGDREYEQYF. The CDR3 bases are TGCGCCAGCAGCTTAGGGGACAGAGAATACGAGCAGTACTTC.

V usage is TRBV7-9 and J usage is TRBJ2-7, with D hard to call. This CDR3 spans 13 amino acids. Germline CDR1 is SEHNR and CDR2 is FQNEAQ (reference sequence). Trimming stripped 1 base from V and 7 bases from J, with 11 bases between. For the CDR3, the DNA is TGTGCCAGCAGCTTAGGTACCAGCCTGGAGCAGTACTTC. This sequence encodes CASSLGTSLEQYF.

This clonotype was detected a few times. This rearrangement joins TRBV10-1 to TRBJ1-6; the match to TRBD1 covers 7 bases. CDR3 length equals 13 residues. Germline CDR1 WNHNN, CDR2 SYGVQD (reference sequence). CDR3 in DNA: TGCGCGGGCAGGGGGTCGTGGAGGTCACCCCTCCACTTT. Translation: CAGRGSWRSPLHF.

This clonotype was found once. This chain connects TRBV27 to TRBJ1-1; D is possibly TRBD1 (5 bases). The CDR3 is 12 residues long. Trimming stripped 2 bases from V and 7 bases from J, with 8 bases between. Germline values: CDR1 MNHEY, CDR2 SMNVEV (reference sequence). CDR3 DNA: TGTGCCAGCAGTTTAAGGGGCAATGAAGCTTTCTTT. Its translation is CASSLRGNEAFF.